This T cell receptor beta chain was documented in a study of cytomegalovirus exposure and HLA in healthy donors. The ends lost 2 bases at V and 1 base at J; junction bases unmatched: 9. CDR1 and CDR2 (germline): GTSNPN, SVGIG (reference sequence). The CDR3 is made up of 17 amino acids. Primers included in the PCR were 60 Vbeta and 13 Jbeta primers. Sequencing was performed with immunoSEQ multiplex PCR; in TCRdb, only in-frame clones are kept and a portion is missing. In the table there are some 110,000 clones, around 70% of which are singletons. This clonotype was sampled from a woman aged 45-65 years in good health and CMV-seropositive. The specimen was PBMCs. The V and J genes are TRBV30 and TRBJ2-2, with 8 bases matching TRBD1. Written as DNA, the CDR3 is TGTGCCTGGAGTCCCTATTCAGGGGGCGGGAACACCGGGGAGCTGTTTTTT. It translates to CAWSPYSGGGNTGELFF.